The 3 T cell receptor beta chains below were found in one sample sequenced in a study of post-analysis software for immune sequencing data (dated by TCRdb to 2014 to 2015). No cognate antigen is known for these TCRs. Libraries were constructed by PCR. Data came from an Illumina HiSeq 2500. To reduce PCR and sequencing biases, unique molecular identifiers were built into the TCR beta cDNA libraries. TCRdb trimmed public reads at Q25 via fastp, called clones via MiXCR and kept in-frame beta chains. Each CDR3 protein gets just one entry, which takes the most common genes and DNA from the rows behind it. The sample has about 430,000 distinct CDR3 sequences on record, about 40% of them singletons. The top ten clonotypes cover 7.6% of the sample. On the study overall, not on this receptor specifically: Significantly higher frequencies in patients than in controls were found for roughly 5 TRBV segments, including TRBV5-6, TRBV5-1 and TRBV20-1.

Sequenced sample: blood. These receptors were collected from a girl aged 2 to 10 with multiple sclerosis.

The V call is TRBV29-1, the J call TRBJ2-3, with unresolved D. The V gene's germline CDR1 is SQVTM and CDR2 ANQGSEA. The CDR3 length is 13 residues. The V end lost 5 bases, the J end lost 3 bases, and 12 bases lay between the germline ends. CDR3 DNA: TGCAGCGTTCGGGTAGCAGCGACAGATACGCAGTATTTT. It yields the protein CSVRVAATDTQYF.

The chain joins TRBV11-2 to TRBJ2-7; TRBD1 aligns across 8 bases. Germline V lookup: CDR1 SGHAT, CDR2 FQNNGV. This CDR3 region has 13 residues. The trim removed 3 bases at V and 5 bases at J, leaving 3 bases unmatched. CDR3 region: CASSFQGADEQYF. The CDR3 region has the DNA TGTGCCAGCAGCTTCCAGGGGGCCGACGAGCAGTACTTC.

The CDR3 nucleotides are TGTGCCAGCAGCTCCGGGACAGGGGGCAAGAATGAGCAGTACTTC. Its protein product is CASSSGTGGKNEQYF. The chain joins TRBV6-5 to TRBJ2-5; TRBD1 aligns across 12 bases. With 6 bases clipped from V and 11 bases from J, the junction kept 13 bases outside the gene matches. The V gene's germline CDR1 is MNHEY and CDR2 SVGAGI. The CDR3 contains 15 residues.